Listed below are T cell receptor beta chains from one sample, sequenced in a study of blood T cell repertoires in COVID-19. This table comes from immunoSEQ multiplex PCR, and its TCRdb copy is limited to in-frame clones, with some not included. The repertoire includes under 200,000 clones, approximately 92% of them detected once, and roughly 0.56% sits in the top ten. Sequencing was carried out using peripheral blood. The receptors were gathered from a man in his fifties with acute or convalescent COVID-19. CDR3s include the opening cysteine and the closing phenylalanine or tryptophan. Fields, in order: J gene, clone size, V gene, D gene, CDR3 protein, CDR3 DNA. A D gene is named only where the DNA matches it firmly. Clone size is stated in some rows and not others, as once, few, many or a class when expanded.

TRBJ2-1	once	TRBV9	TRBD2	CASSVRTSAYNEQFF	TGTGCCAGCAGCGTTCGGACTAGCGCATACAATGAGCAGTTCTTC
TRBJ2-7	.	TRBV27	.	CASSPTSLPHEQYF	TGTGCCAGCAGCCCTACTAGTCTCCCCCACGAGCAGTACTTC
TRBJ1-3	.	TRBV28	.	CASSFPGNTIYF	TGTGCCAGCAGTTTTCCAGGAAACACCATATATTTT
TRBJ1-2	.	TRBV7-6	.	CASSPGVVDYGYTF	TGTGCCAGCAGCCCCGGGGTTGTCGACTATGGCTACACCTTC
TRBJ2-7	.	TRBV5-1	TRBD1	CASRKTGGGFYEQYF	TGCGCCAGCAGAAAGACAGGGGGTGGCTTCTACGAGCAGTACTTC
TRBJ2-1	.	TRBV27	TRBD2	CASSFAGVYNEQFF	TGTGCCAGCAGTTTTGCGGGAGTATACAATGAGCAGTTCTTC
TRBJ1-5	few	TRBV19	.	CASSDYGQFGQPQHF	TGTGCCAGTAGCGACTACGGCCAGTTCGGTCAGCCCCAGCATTTT
TRBJ2-2	once	TRBV7-6	TRBD1	CASSRGQELLLGSGELFF	TGTGCCAGCAGCAGGGGACAGGAGCTTTTATTAGGTTCTGGGGAGCTGTTTTTT
TRBJ1-3	.	TRBV27	.	CASSLTGPSGNTIYF	TGTGCCAGCAGTTTAACAGGTCCCTCTGGAAACACCATATATTTT
TRBJ1-6	.	TRBV18	.	CASSQQEHNSPLHF	TGTGCCAGCTCACAACAGGAACATAATTCACCCCTCCACTTT
TRBJ2-1	.	TRBV9	TRBD2	CASSPGLAAYNEQFF	TGTGCCAGCAGCCCGGGACTAGCGGCCTACAATGAGCAGTTCTTC
TRBJ2-3	.	TRBV6-5	.	CATRRQGLTDTQYF	TGTGCCACGCGAAGGCAGGGATTGACAGATACGCAGTATTTT
TRBJ1-2	.	TRBV15	TRBD1	CATSDGQGEYNYGYTF	TGTGCCACCAGCGACGGACAGGGGGAATACAACTATGGCTACACCTTC
TRBJ2-2	.	TRBV7-3	TRBD2	CASSHRLAGGSGELFF	TGTGCCAGCAGCCATCGACTAGCGGGAGGGTCCGGGGAGCTGTTTTTT
TRBJ1-5	.	TRBV12-5	.	CASGLVPGNQPQHF	TGTGCTAGTGGTTTGGTTCCAGGCAATCAGCCCCAGCATTTT
TRBJ1-2	.	TRBV27	.	CASSAPASGGGGYTF	TGTGCCAGCAGCGCGCCCGCTAGTGGAGGTGGGGGCTACACCTTC
TRBJ2-2	.	TRBV19	.	CASSPGHNTGELFF	TGTGCCAGTAGCCCGGGACATAACACCGGGGAGCTGTTTTTT
TRBJ1-2	once	TRBV28	.	CASSAQGSGYTF	TGTGCCAGCAGTGCACAGGGTAGTGGCTACACCTTC
TRBJ1-2	.	TRBV24-1	.	CATSEGVGYGYTF	TGTGCCACCAGTGAAGGGGTAGGCTATGGCTACACCTTC
TRBJ2-1	.	TRBV5-8	TRBD2	CASSLGTSGYNEQFF	TGTGCCAGCAGCTTGGGGACTAGCGGGTACAATGAGCAGTTCTTC
TRBJ1-1	.	TRBV6-1	TRBD1	CASSDQDRANTEAFF	TGTGCCAGCAGTGACCAGGACAGGGCAAACACTGAAGCTTTCTTT